A few counts support the clone carrying this T cell receptor (beta chain). The antigen remains undetermined. It is likely a read error: a sequence one base away is far more abundant. The sample belongs to a study of T cells in Graves' hyperthyroidism and ophthalmopathy. General study points: Blood held most thyroid clonotypes expanded above 0.001 frequency.

Germline lookup yields CDR1 SGHVS and CDR2 FNYEAQ. The length of the CDR3 is 12 residues. Hyperthyroidism was newly diagnosed in patients aged 18 to 65 (duration under 2 months). Clinical symptoms, serum thyroxine and TRAb, thyroid ultrasound and orbital computed tomography were used for the diagnoses. Amplified TCR beta CDR3 regions came from RNA transcripts. The primer set for the first-round RT-PCR of the TCR CDR3 was HTBI. TCRdb reprocessed the multiplex PCR reads via MiXCR and lists one record per CDR3 protein. The table has about 740,000 distinct CDR3 sequences, 14% seen once. Sequencing was done on a sample of blood. This sequence joins TRBV7-6 and TRBJ2-2; D gene uncertain. The sequence was collected from a woman between 18 and 30 years old with Graves' hyperthyroidism. The CDR3 spells CANSLGTGELFF. In DNA, the CDR3 is TGTGCCAACAGCTTGGGGACCGGGGAGCTGTTTTTT.